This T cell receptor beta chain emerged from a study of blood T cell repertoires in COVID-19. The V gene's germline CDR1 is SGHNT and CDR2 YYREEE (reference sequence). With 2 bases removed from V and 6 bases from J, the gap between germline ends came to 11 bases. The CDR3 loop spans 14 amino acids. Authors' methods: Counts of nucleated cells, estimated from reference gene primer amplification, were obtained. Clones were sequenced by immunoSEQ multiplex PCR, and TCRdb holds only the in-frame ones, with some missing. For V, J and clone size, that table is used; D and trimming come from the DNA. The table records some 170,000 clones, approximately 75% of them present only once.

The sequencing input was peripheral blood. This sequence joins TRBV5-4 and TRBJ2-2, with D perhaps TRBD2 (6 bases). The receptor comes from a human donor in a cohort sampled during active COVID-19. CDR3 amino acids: CASSFSLAPGELFF. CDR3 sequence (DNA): TGTGCCAGCAGCTTCTCACTAGCCCCCGGGGAGCTGTTTTTT.